These T cell receptor beta chains were read from a single sample in a study of CD8+ T cells in alopecia areata. The assay was immunoSEQ multiplex PCR, and TCRdb's table has in-frame clones only and misses some. There are more than 90,000 clones in the sample; around two fifths occur only once, and over 3% lies in the top ten. Input material: CD4+ T cells sorted from blood. The receptors derive from a human donor with alopecia areata. The CDR3 runs from the conserved cysteine through the conserved F or W. The order of the fields is CDR3 protein, CDR3 DNA, J gene, D gene, V gene, clone size. A D gene is named only where the DNA matches it firmly. Clone sizes are given selectively: once, few, many, or a class where the clone is expanded.

CDR3: CASTTKGYEQYF
DNA: TGTGCCAGCACGACTAAGGGGTACGAGCAGTACTTC
J: TRBJ2-7
D: .
V: TRBV28
size: .

CDR3: CSVEQHTTNYGYTF
DNA: TGCAGCGTTGAACAGCACACAACCAACTATGGCTACACCTTC
J: TRBJ1-2
D: .
V: TRBV29-1
size: .

CDR3: CSAREGSLQYF
DNA: TGCAGTGCCCGCGAGGGCTCGTTGCAGTATTTT
J: TRBJ2-3
D: .
V: TRBV20-1
size: few

CDR3: CASSEYGETQYF
DNA: TGTGCCAGCAGTGAATATGGGGAGACCCAGTACTTC
J: TRBJ2-5
D: .
V: TRBV25-1
size: .

CDR3: CAWSVLRGEKLFF
DNA: TGTGCCTGGAGTGTGTTGCGGGGTGAAAAACTGTTTTTT
J: TRBJ1-4
D: .
V: TRBV30
size: few

CDR3: CASSTTTVQQYF
DNA: TGTGCCAGCAGTACAACTACGGTACAGCAGTACTTC
J: TRBJ2-7
D: .
V: TRBV28
size: .

CDR3: CASSFMGRGQETQYF
DNA: TGTGCCAGCAGTTTTATGGGAAGGGGTCAAGAGACCCAGTACTTC
J: TRBJ2-5
D: .
V: TRBV28
size: few

CDR3: CASSVEAGVSYEQYF
DNA: TGTGCCAGCAGCGTAGAGGCGGGAGTATCGTACGAGCAGTACTTC
J: TRBJ2-7
D: TRBD2
V: TRBV9
size: .

CDR3: CSVVGQTYEQYF
DNA: TGCAGCGTCGTCGGGCAGACCTACGAGCAGTACTTC
J: TRBJ2-7
D: .
V: TRBV29-1
size: .

CDR3: CASRSGSTEAFF
DNA: TGTGCCAGCAGATCGGGGAGCACTGAAGCTTTCTTT
J: TRBJ1-1
D: .
V: TRBV28
size: .

CDR3: CSVDQSTGPNEQYF
DNA: TGCAGCGTTGACCAATCGACAGGGCCGAACGAGCAGTACTTC
J: TRBJ2-7
D: TRBD1
V: TRBV29-1
size: .

CDR3: CASGENYEQYF
DNA: TGTGCCAGCGGCGAGAACTACGAGCAGTACTTC
J: TRBJ2-7
D: .
V: TRBV6-6
size: .

CDR3: CASSPNRDWPYGYTF
DNA: TGTGCCAGCAGTCCAAACAGGGACTGGCCCTATGGCTACACCTTC
J: TRBJ1-2
D: .
V: TRBV6-6
size: few

CDR3: CASSAPPGDTQYF
DNA: TGTGCCAGCAGCGCCCCGCCGGGTGATACGCAGTATTTT
J: TRBJ2-3
D: .
V: TRBV9
size: .

CDR3: CASSSRTESSYEQYF
DNA: TGCGCCAGCAGCTCAAGGACGGAGAGCTCCTACGAGCAGTACTTC
J: TRBJ2-7
D: .
V: TRBV5-1
size: .

CDR3: CSARTDGSNYGYTF
DNA: TGCAGCGCGAGAACGGACGGTTCTAACTATGGCTACACCTTC
J: TRBJ1-2
D: .
V: TRBV29-1
size: .

CDR3: CASSSGPGLSYEQYF
DNA: TGTGCCAGCAGCTCTGGGCCAGGTCTCTCCTACGAGCAGTACTTC
J: TRBJ2-7
D: .
V: TRBV11-2
size: few

CDR3: CASSLSAHTDTQYF
DNA: TGTGCCAGCAGCTTATCCGCCCACACAGATACGCAGTATTTT
J: TRBJ2-3
D: .
V: TRBV7-3
size: few

CDR3: CATGPGDEQYF
DNA: TGTGCCACAGGCCCCGGGGACGAGCAGTACTTC
J: TRBJ2-7
D: .
V: TRBV6-5
size: .

CDR3: CASSFSELAGADTQYF
DNA: TGCGCCAGCAGCTTCTCTGAACTAGCGGGAGCAGATACGCAGTATTTT
J: TRBJ2-3
D: TRBD2
V: TRBV5-1
size: few

CDR3: CSDLGEFYEQYF
DNA: TGCAGCGACCTCGGGGAGTTCTACGAGCAGTACTTC
J: TRBJ2-7
D: .
V: TRBV29-1
size: .

CDR3: CSAGEPGLTPREQYF
DNA: TGCAGCGCCGGGGAACCGGGTCTCACTCCACGGGAGCAGTACTTC
J: TRBJ2-7
D: .
V: TRBV29-1
size: few

CDR3: CASSPGGSSTDTQYF
DNA: TGCGCCAGCAGCCCAGGCGGGTCTAGCACAGATACGCAGTATTTT
J: TRBJ2-3
D: .
V: TRBV5-1
size: .

CDR3: CASSHLPDSEAFF
DNA: TGTGCCAGCAGTCATCTCCCTGACAGTGAAGCTTTCTTT
J: TRBJ1-1
D: .
V: TRBV6-5
size: .

CDR3: CSVATGLGGTEAFF
DNA: TGCAGCGTGGCAACAGGTCTTGGGGGCACTGAAGCTTTCTTT
J: TRBJ1-1
D: .
V: TRBV29-1
size: few

CDR3: CASSISSKGTYEQYF
DNA: TGTGCCAGTAGTATATCCTCCAAGGGCACCTACGAGCAGTACTTC
J: TRBJ2-7
D: .
V: TRBV19
size: few

CDR3: CASSFGKQETQYF
DNA: TGCGCCAGCAGCTTTGGGAAACAAGAGACCCAGTACTTC
J: TRBJ2-5
D: .
V: TRBV5-1
size: .

CDR3: CASSQATQGYEQYF
DNA: TGTGCCAGCAGCCAAGCAACGCAGGGTTACGAGCAGTACTTC
J: TRBJ2-7
D: .
V: TRBV4-2
size: .

CDR3: CASSSLEYNEQFF
DNA: TGTGCCAGCAGCTCCCTCGAATACAATGAGCAGTTCTTC
J: TRBJ2-1
D: .
V: TRBV5-4
size: few

CDR3: CASSSWGANTGELFF
DNA: TGTGCCAGCAGCTCCTGGGGAGCGAACACCGGGGAGCTGTTTTTT
J: TRBJ2-2
D: .
V: TRBV7-2
size: .

CDR3: CASSLGQTQYF
DNA: TGTGCCAGCAGCTTAGGCCAGACGCAGTATTTT
J: TRBJ2-3
D: .
V: TRBV5-6
size: .

CDR3: CARTGTVTDTQYF
DNA: TGTGCCAGAACCGGGACGGTCACAGATACGCAGTATTTT
J: TRBJ2-3
D: .
V: TRBV2
size: .

CDR3: CASSVWGAEAYGYTF
DNA: TGTGCCAGCAGCGTCTGGGGGGCAGAAGCCTATGGCTACACCTTC
J: TRBJ1-2
D: .
V: TRBV7-9
size: .

CDR3: CASSNTAGGNEQFF
DNA: TGTGCCAGCAGCAACACGGCGGGGGGCAATGAGCAGTTCTTC
J: TRBJ2-1
D: TRBD2
V: TRBV7-2
size: few

CDR3: CSGGRGLGQPQHF
DNA: TGCAGCGGGGGCAGGGGGCTAGGACAGCCCCAGCATTTT
J: TRBJ1-5
D: TRBD1
V: TRBV29-1
size: few

CDR3: CASSSTQRIQYF
DNA: TGTGCCAGCAGCTCCACACAGAGGATTCAGTACTTC
J: TRBJ2-4
D: .
V: TRBV28
size: .

CDR3: CASSVQTSADTQYF
DNA: TGTGCCAGCAGCGTACAGACTAGCGCAGATACGCAGTATTTT
J: TRBJ2-3
D: TRBD2
V: TRBV7-3
size: .

CDR3: CAWRATGGTEAFF
DNA: TGTGCCTGGAGGGCGACAGGGGGAACTGAAGCTTTCTTT
J: TRBJ1-1
D: TRBD1
V: TRBV30
size: .

CDR3: CASSTRWTSGRALQETQYF
DNA: TGTGCCAGTAGTACTCGCTGGACTAGCGGGAGAGCTCTCCAAGAGACCCAGTACTTC
J: TRBJ2-5
D: TRBD2
V: TRBV19
size: .

CDR3: CSVAKGFYEQYF
DNA: TGCAGCGTTGCGAAAGGCTTTTACGAGCAGTACTTC
J: TRBJ2-7
D: .
V: TRBV29-1
size: .

CDR3: CASSIRLERGEQFF
DNA: TGTGCCAGTAGTATTAGACTGGAACGGGGTGAGCAGTTCTTC
J: TRBJ2-1
D: .
V: TRBV19
size: few

CDR3: CASSGYPLETQYF
DNA: TGTGCCAGTAGTGGGTATCCGCTCGAGACCCAGTACTTC
J: TRBJ2-5
D: .
V: TRBV19
size: .

CDR3: CAWSYVLAGLYNEQFF
DNA: TGTGCCTGGAGCTATGTACTAGCGGGACTGTACAATGAGCAGTTCTTC
J: TRBJ2-1
D: TRBD2
V: TRBV30
size: .

CDR3: CASSSWTSGTSDTQYF
DNA: TGTGCCAGCAGCTCTTGGACTAGCGGGACATCAGATACGCAGTATTTT
J: TRBJ2-3
D: TRBD2
V: TRBV7-9
size: few

CDR3: CSFTTGTSANEQFF
DNA: TGCAGCTTCACTACCGGGACTAGCGCCAATGAGCAGTTCTTC
J: TRBJ2-1
D: TRBD2
V: TRBV29-1
size: few

CDR3: CASSERTDPTGELFF
DNA: TGTGCCAGCAGCGAAAGAACAGACCCGACCGGGGAGCTGTTTTTT
J: TRBJ2-2
D: .
V: TRBV9
size: .

CDR3: CASSRPGREETQYF
DNA: TGTGCCAGCAGTAGGCCGGGCAGGGAAGAGACCCAGTACTTC
J: TRBJ2-5
D: .
V: TRBV28
size: .

CDR3: CASSLRGETQYF
DNA: TGCGCCAGCAGCTTGAGGGGAGAGACCCAGTACTTC
J: TRBJ2-5
D: .
V: TRBV5-1
size: .